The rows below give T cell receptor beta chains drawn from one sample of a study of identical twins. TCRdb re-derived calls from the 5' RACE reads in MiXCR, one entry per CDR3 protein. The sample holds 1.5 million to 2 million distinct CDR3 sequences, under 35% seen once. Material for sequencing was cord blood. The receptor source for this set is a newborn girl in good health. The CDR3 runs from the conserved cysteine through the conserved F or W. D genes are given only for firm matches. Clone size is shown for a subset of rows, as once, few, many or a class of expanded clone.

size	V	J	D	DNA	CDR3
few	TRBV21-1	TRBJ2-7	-	TGTGCCAGCAGCAAAGCGCAAGGGCGCGAGCAGTACTTC	CASSKAQGREQYF
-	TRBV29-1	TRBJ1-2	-	TGCAGCGTTGAATACACCTGGAAGTATGGCTACACCTTC	CSVEYTWKYGYTF
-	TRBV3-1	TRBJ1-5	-	TGTGCCAGCAGCCCAATGGCGGGGCCCCAGCATTTT	CASSPMAGPQHF
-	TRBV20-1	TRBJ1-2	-	TGCAGTGCTAGGAGACAGCCTGAGTATGGCTACACCTTC	CSARRQPEYGYTF
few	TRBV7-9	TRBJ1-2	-	TGTGCCAGCAGCTTAGTTCCCGCCGTAGGTGGGTCTTATGGCTACACCTTC	CASSLVPAVGGSYGYTF
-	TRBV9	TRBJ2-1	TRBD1	TGTGCCGGCAGCGTAGGACAGGCGAGCTCCTACAATGAGCAGTTCTTC	CAGSVGQASSYNEQFF
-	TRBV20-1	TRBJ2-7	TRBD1	TGCAGTGCTCGGGTGACCGGGACAGGGTCCTATTACGAGCAGTACTTC	CSARVTGTGSYYEQYF
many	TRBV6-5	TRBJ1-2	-	TGTGCCAGCAGTTACTCGACAGGACACGGCTACACCTTC	CASSYSTGHGYTF
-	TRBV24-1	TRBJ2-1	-	TGTGCCACCAGTGATTACAGGAGCTCCTACAATGAGCAGTTCTTC	CATSDYRSSYNEQFF
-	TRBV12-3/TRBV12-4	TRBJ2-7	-	TGTGCCAGCAGGGAAGGGTTCTCCTACGAGCAGTACTTC	CASREGFSYEQYF
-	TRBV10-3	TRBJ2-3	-	TGTGCCATCAGTGGAGTGGCAGATACGCAGTATTTT	CAISGVADTQYF
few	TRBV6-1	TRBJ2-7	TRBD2	TGTGCCAGCAGTGAAGCGAGAAGCGGGGGCTACGAGCAGTACTTC	CASSEARSGGYEQYF
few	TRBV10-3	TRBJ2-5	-	TGTGCCATCAGTGAGGTAGTCGGGGGATCGGCCAAACAAGAGACCCAGTACTTC	CAISEVVGGSAKQETQYF
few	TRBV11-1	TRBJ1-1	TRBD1	TGTGCCAGCAGCCCTCCGACAGGGTGGGACACTGAAGCTTTCTTT	CASSPPTGWDTEAFF